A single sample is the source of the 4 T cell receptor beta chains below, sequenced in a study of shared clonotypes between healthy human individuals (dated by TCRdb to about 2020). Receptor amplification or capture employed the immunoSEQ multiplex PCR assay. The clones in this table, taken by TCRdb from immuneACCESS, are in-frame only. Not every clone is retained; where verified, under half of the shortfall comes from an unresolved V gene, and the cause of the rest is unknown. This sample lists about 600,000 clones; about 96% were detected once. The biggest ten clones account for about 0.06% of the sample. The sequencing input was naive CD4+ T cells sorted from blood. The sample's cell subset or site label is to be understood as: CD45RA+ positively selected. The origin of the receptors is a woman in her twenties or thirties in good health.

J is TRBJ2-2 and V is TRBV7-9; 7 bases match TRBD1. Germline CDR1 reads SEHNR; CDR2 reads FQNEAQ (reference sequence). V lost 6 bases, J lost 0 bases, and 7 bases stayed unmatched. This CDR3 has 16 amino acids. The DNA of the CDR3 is TGTGCCAGCAGTCAGGGACAGCCTACGAACACCGGGGAGCTGTTTTTT. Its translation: CASSQGQPTNTGELFF.

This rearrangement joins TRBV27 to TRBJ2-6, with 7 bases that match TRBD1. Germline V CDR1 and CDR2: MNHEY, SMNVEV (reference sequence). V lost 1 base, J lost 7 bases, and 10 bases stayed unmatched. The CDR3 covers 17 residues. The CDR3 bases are TGTGCCAGCAGTTTATGGGCCCTGACAGGGAACGCCAACGTCCTGACTTTC. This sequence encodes CASSLWALTGNANVLTF.

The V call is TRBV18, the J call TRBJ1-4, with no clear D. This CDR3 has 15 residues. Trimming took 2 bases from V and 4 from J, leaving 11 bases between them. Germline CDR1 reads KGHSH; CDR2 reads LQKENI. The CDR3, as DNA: TGTGCCAGCTCACCAGGCGTCGGAATTAATGAAAAACTGTTTTTT. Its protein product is CASSPGVGINEKLFF.

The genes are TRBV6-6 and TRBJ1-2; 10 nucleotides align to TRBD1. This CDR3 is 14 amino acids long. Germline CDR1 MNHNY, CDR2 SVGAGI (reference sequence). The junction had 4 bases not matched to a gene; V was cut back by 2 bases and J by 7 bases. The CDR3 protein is CASSYRQGAAGYTF. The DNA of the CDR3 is TGTGCCAGCAGTTACCGACAGGGGGCTGCTGGCTACACCTTC.